This T cell receptor beta chain was identified in a study of OX40 agonist ivuxolimab in advanced cancers. Across the whole study: Participants, 82.7% male, averaged about 59 years of age, ranging from 23 to 79.

Sequenced by immunoSEQ multiplex PCR; TCRdb stores in-frame clones only, minus some. The sample consists of about 33,000 clones, 60% to 75% of them appearing once. Trimming took 0 bases from V and 7 from J, leaving 16 bases between them. The CDR3 extends over 15 amino acids. CDR1 and CDR2 from the germline V gene are SGDLS and YYNGEE. Anyone with autoimmune disease history or systemic immunosuppression was excluded. The rearrangement uses TRBV9 and TRBJ1-1, with TRBD1 as a possible D gene (6 bases). The receptor comes from an adult with an advanced solid tumor such as melanoma, head and neck, liver or kidney cancer. Source: CD4+ or CD8+ T cells sorted from blood, taken in a trial of the OX40 agonist ivuxolimab. Written as DNA, the CDR3 is TGTGCCAGCAGCGTAGTAGATGGGGCAGGGGTTGAAGCTTTCTTT. It specifies CASSVVDGAGVEAFF.